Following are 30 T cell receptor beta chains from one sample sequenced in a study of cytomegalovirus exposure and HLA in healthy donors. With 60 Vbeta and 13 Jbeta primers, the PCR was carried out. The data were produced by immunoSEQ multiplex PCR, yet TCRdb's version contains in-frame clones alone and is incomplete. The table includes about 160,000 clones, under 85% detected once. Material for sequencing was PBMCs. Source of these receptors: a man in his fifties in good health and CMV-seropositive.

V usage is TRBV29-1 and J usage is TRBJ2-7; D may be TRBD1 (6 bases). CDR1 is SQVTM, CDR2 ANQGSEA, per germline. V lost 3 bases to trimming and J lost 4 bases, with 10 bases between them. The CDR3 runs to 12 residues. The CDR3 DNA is TGCAGCGTTGAGTTACAGGGTTACGAGCAGTACTTC. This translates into CSVELQGYEQYF.

DNA for the CDR3: TGTGCCAGCCACCACAAGGGAGCACGTTACAATGAGCAGTTCTTC. Amino acids: CASHHKGARYNEQFF. The chain combines TRBV2 with TRBJ2-1, with D possibly matching TRBD2 (5 bases). The CDR3 is 15 amino acids. Germline CDR1 SNHLY, CDR2 FYNNEI. With 8 bases removed from V and 4 bases from J, the gap between germline ends came to 18 bases.

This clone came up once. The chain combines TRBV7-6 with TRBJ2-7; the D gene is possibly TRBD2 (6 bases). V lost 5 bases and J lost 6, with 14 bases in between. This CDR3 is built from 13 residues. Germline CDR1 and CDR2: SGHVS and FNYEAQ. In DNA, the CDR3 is TGTGCCAGCAGCAGGGACTCCCTCGGCGAGCAGTACTTC. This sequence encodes CASSRDSLGEQYF. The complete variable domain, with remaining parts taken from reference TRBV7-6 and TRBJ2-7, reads GAGVSQSPRYKVTKRGQDVALRCDPISGHVSLYWYRQALGQGPEFLTYFNYEAQQDKSGLPNDRFSAERPEGSISTLTIQRTEQRDSAMYRCASSRDSLGEQYFGPGTRLTVT.

The CDR3 DNA is TGTGCCAGCTCGCGGGATTCATACGAGCAGTACTTC. Translation: CASSRDSYEQYF. V gene TRBV18 combines with J gene TRBJ2-7; TRBD2 might be the D (6 bases). Trimming cost V 6 bases and J 4 bases, with 10 bases left between them. The germline V gene has CDR1 KGHSH and CDR2 LQKENI. There are 12 residues in the CDR3.

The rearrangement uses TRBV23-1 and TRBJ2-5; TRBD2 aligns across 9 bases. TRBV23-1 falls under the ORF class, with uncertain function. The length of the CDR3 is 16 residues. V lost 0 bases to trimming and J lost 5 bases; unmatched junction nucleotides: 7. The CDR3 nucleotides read TGCGCCAGCAGTCAATCCGAAGCGGGAGGTGGTGAGACCCAGTACTTC. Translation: CASSQSEAGGGETQYF.

CDR3 amino acids: CAGTGTNYGYTF. CDR3 nucleotides: TGTGCCGGGACAGGAACAAACTATGGCTACACCTTC. The J gene is TRBJ1-2, the V gene TRBV7-2; 8 nucleotides agree with TRBD1. This CDR3 is built from 12 residues. The germline gives CDR1 SGHTA, CDR2 FQGNSA. V was pared by 11 bases and J by 2 bases, with 4 bases of the junction left unmatched.

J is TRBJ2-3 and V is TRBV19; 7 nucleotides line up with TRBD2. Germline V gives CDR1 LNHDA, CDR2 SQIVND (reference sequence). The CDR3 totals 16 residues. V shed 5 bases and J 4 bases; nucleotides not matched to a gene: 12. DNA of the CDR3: TGTGCCAGTAGTCCGGGACGCGGTCGGGGGGCAGATACGCAGTATTTT. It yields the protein CASSPGRGRGADTQYF.

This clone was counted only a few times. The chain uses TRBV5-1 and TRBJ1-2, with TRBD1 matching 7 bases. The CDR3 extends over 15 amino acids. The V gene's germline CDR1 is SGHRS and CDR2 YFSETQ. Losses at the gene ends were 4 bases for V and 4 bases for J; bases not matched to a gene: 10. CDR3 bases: TGCGCCAGCAGCCCCGGACAGGTTGTAGGCTATGGCTACACCTTC. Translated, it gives CASSPGQVVGYGYTF.

Written as DNA, the CDR3 is TGTGCCAGCAGCGTAGCCCCACCGACTAGCGGGGGAACAGATACGCAGTATTTT. It specifies CASSVAPPTSGGTDTQYF. This chain uses TRBV9 with TRBJ2-3; TRBD2 agrees at 12 bases. Looked up from germline, CDR1 is SGDLS and CDR2 is YYNGEE. V shed 0 bases and J 3 bases; nucleotides not matched to a gene: 8. This CDR3 has 18 residues.

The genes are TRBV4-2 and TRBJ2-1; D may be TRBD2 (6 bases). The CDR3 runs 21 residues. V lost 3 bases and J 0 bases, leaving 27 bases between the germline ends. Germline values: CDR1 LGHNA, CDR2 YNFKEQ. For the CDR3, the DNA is TGTGCCAGCAGCCATGGCGGCCGGGACTCACCAAGGAGGAGCTCCTACAATGAGCAGTTCTTC. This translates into CASSHGGRDSPRRSSYNEQFF.

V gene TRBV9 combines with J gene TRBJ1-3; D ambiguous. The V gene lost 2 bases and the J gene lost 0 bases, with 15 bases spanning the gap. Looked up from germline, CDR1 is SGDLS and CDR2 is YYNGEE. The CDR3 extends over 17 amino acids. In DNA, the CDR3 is TGTGCCAGCAGCGTTCAGAGAGACAAGAGCTCTGGAAACACCATATATTTT. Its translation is CASSVQRDKSSGNTIYF.

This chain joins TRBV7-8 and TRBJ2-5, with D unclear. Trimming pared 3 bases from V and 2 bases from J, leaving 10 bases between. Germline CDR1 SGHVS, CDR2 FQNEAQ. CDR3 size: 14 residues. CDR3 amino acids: CASSFLGRQETQYF. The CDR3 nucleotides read TGTGCCAGCAGCTTTCTTGGCAGACAAGAGACCCAGTACTTC.

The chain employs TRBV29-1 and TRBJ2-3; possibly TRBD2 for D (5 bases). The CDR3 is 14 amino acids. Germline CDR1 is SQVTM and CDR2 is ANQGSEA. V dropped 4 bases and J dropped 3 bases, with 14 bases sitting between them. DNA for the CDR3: TGCAGCGTTGCACGGGAAGGTTGGACAGATACGCAGTATTTT. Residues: CSVAREGWTDTQYF.

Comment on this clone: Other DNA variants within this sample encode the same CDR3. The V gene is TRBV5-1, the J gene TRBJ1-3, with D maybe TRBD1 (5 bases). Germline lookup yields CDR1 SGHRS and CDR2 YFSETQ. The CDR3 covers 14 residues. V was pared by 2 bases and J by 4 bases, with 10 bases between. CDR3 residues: CASSFGGTGNTIYF. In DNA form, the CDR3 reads TGCGCCAGCAGCTTTGGAGGGACGGGAAACACCATATATTTT.

The CDR3 protein is CASSYSTGERETQYF. As DNA, the CDR3 is TGTGCCAGCAGTTACTCGACAGGGGAGAGAGAGACCCAGTACTTC. This chain connects TRBV6-6 to TRBJ2-5; TRBD1 matches at 8 bases. CDR1 is MNHNY, CDR2 SVGAGI, per germline (reference sequence). The CDR3 sequence is 15 residues long. Germline trimming cut 0 bases from V and 4 bases from J; bases unmatched to any gene: 4.

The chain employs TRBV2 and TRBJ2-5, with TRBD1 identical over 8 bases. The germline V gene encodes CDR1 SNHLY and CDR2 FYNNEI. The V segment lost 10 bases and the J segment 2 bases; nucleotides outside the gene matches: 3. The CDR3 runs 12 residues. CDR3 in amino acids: CAIDRGQETQYF. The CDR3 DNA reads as TGTGCCATCGACAGGGGTCAAGAGACCCAGTACTTC.

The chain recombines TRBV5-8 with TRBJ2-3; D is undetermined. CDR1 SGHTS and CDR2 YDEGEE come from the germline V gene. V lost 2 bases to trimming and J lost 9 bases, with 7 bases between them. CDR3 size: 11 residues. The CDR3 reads CASSLHNTQYF. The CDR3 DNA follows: TGTGCCAGCAGCTTACACAACACGCAGTATTTT.

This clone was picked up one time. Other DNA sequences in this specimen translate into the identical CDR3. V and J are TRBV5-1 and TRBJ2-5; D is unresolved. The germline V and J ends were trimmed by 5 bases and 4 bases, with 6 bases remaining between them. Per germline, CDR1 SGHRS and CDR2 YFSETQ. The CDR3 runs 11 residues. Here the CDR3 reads CASSSGETQYF. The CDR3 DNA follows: TGCGCCAGCAGTTCCGGAGAGACCCAGTACTTC.

This CDR3 is CASSLSQGRAAFF. In nucleotides, the CDR3 is TGTGCCAGCAGTTTATCACAGGGTCGGGCAGCTTTCTTT. The rearrangement joins TRBV27 to TRBJ1-1, with a possible D match to TRBD1 (6 bases). The CDR3 runs 13 residues. V was cut by 0 bases and J by 10 bases, with 12 bases left in between. The germline gives CDR1 MNHEY, CDR2 SMNVEV (reference sequence).

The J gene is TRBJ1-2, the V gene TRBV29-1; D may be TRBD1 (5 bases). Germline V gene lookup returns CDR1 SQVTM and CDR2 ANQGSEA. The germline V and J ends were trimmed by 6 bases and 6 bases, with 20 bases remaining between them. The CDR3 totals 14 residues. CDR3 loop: CSVEIWGVDHGYTF. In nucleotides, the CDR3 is TGCAGCGTCGAAATCTGGGGGGTCGACCATGGCTACACCTTC. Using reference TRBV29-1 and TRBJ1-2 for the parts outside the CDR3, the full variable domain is SAVISQKPSRDICQRGTSLTIQCQVDSQVTMMFWYRQQPGQSLTLIATANQGSEATYESGFVIDKFPISRPNLTFSTLTVSNMSPEDSSIYLCSVEIWGVDHGYTFGSGTRLTVV.

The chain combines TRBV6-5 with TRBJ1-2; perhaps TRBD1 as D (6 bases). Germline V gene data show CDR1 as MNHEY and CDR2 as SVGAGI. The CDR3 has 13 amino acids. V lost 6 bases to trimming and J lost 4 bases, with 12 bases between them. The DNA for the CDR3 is TGTGCCAGCAGGACAGGAGGTTCCTATGGCTACACCTTC. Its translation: CASRTGGSYGYTF.

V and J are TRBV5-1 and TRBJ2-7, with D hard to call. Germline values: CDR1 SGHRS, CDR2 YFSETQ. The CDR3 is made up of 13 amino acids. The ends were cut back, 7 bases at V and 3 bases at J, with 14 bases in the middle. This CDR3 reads CASQASGIYEQYF. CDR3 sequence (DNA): TGCGCCAGCCAGGCCTCTGGCATCTACGAGCAGTACTTC. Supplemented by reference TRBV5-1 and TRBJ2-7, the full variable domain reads KAGVTQTPRYLIKTRGQQVTLSCSPISGHRSVSWYQQTPGQGLQFLFEYFSETQRNKGNFPGRFSGRQFSNSRSEMNVSTLELGDSALYLCASQASGIYEQYFGPGTRLTVT.

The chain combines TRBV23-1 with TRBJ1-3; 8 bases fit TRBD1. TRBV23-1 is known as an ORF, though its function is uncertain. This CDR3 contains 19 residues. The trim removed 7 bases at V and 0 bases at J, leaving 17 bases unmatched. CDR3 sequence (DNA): TGCGCCAGCACATCGGGGACAGGACCAACCAGACGCTCTGGAAACACCATATATTTT. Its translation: CASTSGTGPTRRSGNTIYF.

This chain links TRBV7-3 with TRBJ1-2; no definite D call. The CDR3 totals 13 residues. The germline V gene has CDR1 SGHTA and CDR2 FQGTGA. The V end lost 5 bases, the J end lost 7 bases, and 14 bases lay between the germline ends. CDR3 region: CASSETREAGYTF. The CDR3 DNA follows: TGTGCCAGCAGCGAAACTAGGGAAGCTGGCTACACCTTC.

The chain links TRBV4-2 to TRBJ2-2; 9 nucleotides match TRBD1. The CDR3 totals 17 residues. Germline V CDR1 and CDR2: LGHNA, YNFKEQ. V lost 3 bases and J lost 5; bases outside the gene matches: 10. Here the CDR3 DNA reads TGTGCCAGCAGCCAGTCACCGGGACAGGGTTGGACCGGGGAGCTGTTTTTT. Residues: CASSQSPGQGWTGELFF.

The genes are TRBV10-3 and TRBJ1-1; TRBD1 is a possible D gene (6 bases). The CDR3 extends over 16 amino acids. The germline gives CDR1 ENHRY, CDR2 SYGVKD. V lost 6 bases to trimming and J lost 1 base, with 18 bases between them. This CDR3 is CAISDGETGRNTEAFF. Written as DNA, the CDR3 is TGTGCCATCAGCGATGGGGAGACAGGTAGGAACACTGAAGCTTTCTTT.

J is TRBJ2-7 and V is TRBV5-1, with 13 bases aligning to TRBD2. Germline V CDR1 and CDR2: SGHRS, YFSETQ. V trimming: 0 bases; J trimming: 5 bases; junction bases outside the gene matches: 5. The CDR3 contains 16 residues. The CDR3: CASSLGGLAGSHEQYF. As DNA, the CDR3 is TGCGCCAGCAGCTTGGGGGGACTAGCGGGATCTCACGAGCAGTACTTC.

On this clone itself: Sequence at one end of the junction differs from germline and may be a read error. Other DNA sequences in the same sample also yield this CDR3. CDR3 bases: TGCGCCAGCAGCTTAGCACAGGGTTCGTGGGAAAAACTGTTTTTT. Translating it yields CASSLAQGSWEKLFF. This chain connects TRBV7-8 to TRBJ1-4; D possibly corresponds to TRBD1 (6 bases). CDR1 and CDR2 (germline): SGHVS, FQNEAQ. The CDR3 is 15 amino acids.

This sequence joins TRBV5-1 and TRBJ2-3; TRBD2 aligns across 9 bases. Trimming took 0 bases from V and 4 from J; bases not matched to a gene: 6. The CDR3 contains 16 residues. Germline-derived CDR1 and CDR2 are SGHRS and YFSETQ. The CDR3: CASSLEAGGRPDTQYF. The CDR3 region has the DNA TGCGCCAGCAGCTTGGAAGCGGGAGGCCGCCCAGATACGCAGTATTTT.

CDR3 bases: TGTGCCAGTAGTTTCACGGCAGACACATTCTATGGCTACACCTTC. Translating gives CASSFTADTFYGYTF. The chain uses TRBV19 and TRBJ1-2, with no clear D. The CDR3 contains 15 residues. With 5 bases removed from V and 4 bases from J, the gap between germline ends came to 17 bases. CDR1 LNHDA and CDR2 SQIVND come from the germline V gene (reference sequence).